The clone carrying this T cell receptor (beta chain) was observed a single time. What it binds is not known. This sample is drawn from a study of T cell responses to AZD1222 COVID-19 vaccine. Study results and caveats: Donors were largely white British and mainly female; clonal diversity was possibly underestimated.

Only in-frame clones appear in the TCRdb table, and some are missing; sequencing was by immunoSEQ multiplex PCR. In the table there are more than 150,000 clones, about 90% of which are singletons. The source was peripheral blood, collected on day 0 of AZD1222 vaccination. This clonotype was sampled from an adult in good health.

CDR3 DNA: TGTGCCAGCAGCCAAGATCCTAGCGGGGGAGCCAACACCGGGGAGCTGTTTTTT. As protein: CASSQDPSGGANTGELFF. The chain joins TRBV4-2 to TRBJ2-2, with 10 bases identical to TRBD2. This CDR3 has 18 amino acids. Germline V gene data show CDR1 as LGHNA and CDR2 as YNFKEQ. The ends lost 0 bases at V and 2 bases at J; junction bases unmatched: 6.